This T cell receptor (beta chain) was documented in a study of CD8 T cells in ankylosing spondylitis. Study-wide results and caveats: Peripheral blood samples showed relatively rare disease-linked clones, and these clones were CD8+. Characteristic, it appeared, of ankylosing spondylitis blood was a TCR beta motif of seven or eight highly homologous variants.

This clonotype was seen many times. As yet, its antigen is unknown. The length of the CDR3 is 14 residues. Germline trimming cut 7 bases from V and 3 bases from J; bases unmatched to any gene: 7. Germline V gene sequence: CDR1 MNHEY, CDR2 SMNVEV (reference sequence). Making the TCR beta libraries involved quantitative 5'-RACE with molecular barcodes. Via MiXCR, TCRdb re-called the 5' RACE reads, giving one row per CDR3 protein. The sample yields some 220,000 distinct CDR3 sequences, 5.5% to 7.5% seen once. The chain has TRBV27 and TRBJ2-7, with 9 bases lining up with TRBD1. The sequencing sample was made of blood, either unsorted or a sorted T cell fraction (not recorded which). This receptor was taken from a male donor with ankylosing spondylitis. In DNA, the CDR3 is TGTGCCAGCAAGGACAGGGGCCCCCTCTACGAGCAGTACTTC. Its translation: CASKDRGPLYEQYF.